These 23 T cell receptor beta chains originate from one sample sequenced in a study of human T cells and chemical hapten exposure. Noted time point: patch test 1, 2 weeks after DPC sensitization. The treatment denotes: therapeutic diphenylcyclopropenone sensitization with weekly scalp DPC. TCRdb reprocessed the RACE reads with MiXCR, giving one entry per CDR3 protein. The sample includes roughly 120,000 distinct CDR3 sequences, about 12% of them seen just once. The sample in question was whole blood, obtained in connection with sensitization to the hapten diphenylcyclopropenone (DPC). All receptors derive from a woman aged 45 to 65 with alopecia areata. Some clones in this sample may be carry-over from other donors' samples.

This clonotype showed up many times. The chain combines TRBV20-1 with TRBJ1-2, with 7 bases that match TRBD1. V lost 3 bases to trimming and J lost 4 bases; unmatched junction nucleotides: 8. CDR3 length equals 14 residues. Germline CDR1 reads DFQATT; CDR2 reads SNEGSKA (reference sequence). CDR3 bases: TGCAGTGCTAGCGGACAGGCCCGATCCTATGGCTACACCTTC. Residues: CSASGQARSYGYTF.

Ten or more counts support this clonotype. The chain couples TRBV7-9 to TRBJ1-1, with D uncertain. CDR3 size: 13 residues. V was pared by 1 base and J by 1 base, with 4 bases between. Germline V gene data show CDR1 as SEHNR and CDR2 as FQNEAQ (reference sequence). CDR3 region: CASSLVENTEAFF. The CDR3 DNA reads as TGTGCCAGCAGCTTAGTTGAGAACACTGAAGCTTTCTTT.

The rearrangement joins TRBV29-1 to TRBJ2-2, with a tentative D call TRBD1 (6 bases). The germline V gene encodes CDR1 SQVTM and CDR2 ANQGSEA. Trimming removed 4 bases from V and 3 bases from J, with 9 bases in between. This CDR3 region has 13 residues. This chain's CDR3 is CSVVGADTGELFF. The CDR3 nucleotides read TGCAGCGTTGTGGGGGCGGACACCGGGGAGCTGTTTTTT.

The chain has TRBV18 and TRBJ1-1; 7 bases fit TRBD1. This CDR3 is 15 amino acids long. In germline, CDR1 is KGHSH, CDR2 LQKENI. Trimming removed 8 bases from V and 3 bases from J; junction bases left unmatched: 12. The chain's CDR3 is CASNHRRQGDTEAFF. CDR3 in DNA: TGTGCCAGCAACCACCGACGACAGGGTGACACTGAAGCTTTCTTT.

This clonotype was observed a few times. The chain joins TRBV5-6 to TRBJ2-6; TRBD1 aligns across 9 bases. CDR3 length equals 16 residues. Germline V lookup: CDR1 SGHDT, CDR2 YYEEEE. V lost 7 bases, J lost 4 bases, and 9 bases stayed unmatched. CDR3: CASFGTGIRGANVLTF. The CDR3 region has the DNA TGTGCCAGCTTCGGGACAGGGATAAGAGGGGCCAACGTCCTGACTTTC.

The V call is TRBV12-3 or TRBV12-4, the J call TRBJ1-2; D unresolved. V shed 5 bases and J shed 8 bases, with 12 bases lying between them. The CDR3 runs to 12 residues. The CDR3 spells CASSMRAGGYTF. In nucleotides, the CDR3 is TGTGCCAGCAGTATGAGGGCCGGCGGCTACACCTTC.

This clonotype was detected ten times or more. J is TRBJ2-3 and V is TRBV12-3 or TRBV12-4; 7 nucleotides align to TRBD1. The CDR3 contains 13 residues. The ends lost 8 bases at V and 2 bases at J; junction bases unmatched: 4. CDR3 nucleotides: TGTGCCAGCGCGACAGGGAACACAGATACGCAGTATTTT. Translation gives CASATGNTDTQYF.

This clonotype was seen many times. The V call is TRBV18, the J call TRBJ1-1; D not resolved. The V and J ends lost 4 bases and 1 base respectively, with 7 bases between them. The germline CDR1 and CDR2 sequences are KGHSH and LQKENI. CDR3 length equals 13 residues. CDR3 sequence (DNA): TGTGCCAGCTCACTTCTACAGAACACTGAAGCTTTCTTT. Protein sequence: CASSLLQNTEAFF.

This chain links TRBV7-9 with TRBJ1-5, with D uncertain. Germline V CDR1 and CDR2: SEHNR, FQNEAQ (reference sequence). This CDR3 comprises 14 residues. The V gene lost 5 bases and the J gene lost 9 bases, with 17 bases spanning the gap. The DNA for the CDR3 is TGTGCCAGCAGCGAAGACCTGGCCTCAGGGCCCCAGCATTTT. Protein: CASSEDLASGPQHF.

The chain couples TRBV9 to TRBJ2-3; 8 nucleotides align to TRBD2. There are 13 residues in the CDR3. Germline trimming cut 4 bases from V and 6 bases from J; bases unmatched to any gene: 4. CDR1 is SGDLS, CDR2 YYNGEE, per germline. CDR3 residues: CASSSRLADTQYF. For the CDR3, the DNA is TGTGCCAGCAGCTCCCGACTAGCGGATACGCAGTATTTT.

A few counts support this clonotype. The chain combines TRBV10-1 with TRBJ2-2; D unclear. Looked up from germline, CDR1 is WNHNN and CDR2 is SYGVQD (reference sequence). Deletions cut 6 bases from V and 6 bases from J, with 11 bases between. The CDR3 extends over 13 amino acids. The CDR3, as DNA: TGCGCCAGCAGCCCGTCGGTCCCCGGGGAGCTGTTTTTT. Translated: CASSPSVPGELFF.

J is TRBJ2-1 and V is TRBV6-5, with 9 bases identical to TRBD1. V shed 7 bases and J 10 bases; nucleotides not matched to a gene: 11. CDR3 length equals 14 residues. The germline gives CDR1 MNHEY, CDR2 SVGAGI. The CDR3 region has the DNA TGTGCCAGCAAATGGGACAGGGATTCGGGAGAGCAGTTCTTC. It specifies CASKWDRDSGEQFF.

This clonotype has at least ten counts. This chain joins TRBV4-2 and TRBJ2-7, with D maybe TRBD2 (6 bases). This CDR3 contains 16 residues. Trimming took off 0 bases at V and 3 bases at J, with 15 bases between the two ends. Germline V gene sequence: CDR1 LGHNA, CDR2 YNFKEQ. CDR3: CASSQDLSRGVYEQYF. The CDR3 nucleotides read TGTGCCAGCAGCCAAGATCTCAGCCGCGGGGTCTACGAGCAGTACTTC.

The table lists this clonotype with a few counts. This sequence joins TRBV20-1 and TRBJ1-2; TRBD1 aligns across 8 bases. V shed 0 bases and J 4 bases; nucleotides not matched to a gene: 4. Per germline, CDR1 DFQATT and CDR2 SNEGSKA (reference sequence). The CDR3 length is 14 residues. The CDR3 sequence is CSARDRTGGYGYTF. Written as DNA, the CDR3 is TGCAGTGCTAGAGATCGTACAGGGGGCTATGGCTACACCTTC.

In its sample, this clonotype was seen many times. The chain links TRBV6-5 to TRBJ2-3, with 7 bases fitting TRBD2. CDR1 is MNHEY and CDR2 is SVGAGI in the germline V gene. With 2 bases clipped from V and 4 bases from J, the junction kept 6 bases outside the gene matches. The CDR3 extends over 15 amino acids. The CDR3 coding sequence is TGTGCCAGCAGTTACCGAAGCGGGACTGCAGATACGCAGTATTTT. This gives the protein CASSYRSGTADTQYF.

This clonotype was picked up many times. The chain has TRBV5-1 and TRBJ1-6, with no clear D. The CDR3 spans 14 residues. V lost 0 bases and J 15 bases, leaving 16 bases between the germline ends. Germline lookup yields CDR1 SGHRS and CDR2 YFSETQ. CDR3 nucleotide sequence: TGCGCCAGCAGCTTGGATTTCGGTCAGGCCCACCTCCACTTT. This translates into CASSLDFGQAHLHF.

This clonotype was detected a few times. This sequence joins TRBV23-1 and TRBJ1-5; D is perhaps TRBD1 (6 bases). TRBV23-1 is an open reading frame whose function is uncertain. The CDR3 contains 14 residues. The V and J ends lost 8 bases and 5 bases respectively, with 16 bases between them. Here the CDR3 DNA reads TGCGCCAGCTTAGAGGAGGGGGGCTATCAGCCCCAGCATTTT. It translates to CASLEEGGYQPQHF.

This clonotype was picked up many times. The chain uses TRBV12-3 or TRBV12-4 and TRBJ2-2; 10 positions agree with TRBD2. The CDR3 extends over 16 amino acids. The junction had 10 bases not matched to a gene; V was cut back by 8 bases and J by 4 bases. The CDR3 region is CASLWLAGGATGELFF. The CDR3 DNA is TGTGCCAGCCTGTGGTTAGCGGGAGGCGCCACCGGGGAGCTGTTTTTT.

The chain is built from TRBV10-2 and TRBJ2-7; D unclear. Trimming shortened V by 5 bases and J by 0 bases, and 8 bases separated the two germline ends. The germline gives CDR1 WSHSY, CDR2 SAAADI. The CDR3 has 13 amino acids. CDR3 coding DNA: TGCGCCAGCAGTCGCCAGGCCTCCTACGAGCAGTACTTC. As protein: CASSRQASYEQYF.

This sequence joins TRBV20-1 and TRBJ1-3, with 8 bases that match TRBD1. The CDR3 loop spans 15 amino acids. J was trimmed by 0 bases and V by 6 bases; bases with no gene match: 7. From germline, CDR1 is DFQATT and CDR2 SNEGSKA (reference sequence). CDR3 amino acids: CSATNRGSSGNTIYF. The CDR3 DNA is TGCAGTGCCACCAACAGGGGGAGCTCTGGAAACACCATATATTTT.

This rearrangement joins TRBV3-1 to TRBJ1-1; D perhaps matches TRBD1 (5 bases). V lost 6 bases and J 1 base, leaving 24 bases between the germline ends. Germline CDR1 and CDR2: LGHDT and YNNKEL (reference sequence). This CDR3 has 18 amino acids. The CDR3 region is CASSLRVSGHLPNTEAFF. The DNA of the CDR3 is TGTGCCAGCAGTCTCAGGGTCTCGGGTCACTTACCGAACACTGAAGCTTTCTTT.

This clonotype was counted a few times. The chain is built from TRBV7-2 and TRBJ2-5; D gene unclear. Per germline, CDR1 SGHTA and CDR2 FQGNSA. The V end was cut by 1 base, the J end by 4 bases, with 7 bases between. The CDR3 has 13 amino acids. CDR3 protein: CASSLVTGETQYF. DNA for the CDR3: TGTGCCAGCAGCTTAGTCACTGGAGAGACCCAGTACTTC.

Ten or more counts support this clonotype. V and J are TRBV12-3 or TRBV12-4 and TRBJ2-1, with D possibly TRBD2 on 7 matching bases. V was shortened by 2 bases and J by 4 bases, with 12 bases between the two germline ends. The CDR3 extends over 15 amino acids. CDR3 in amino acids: CASSLLRGAYNEQFF. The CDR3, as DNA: TGTGCCAGCAGTTTATTACGGGGGGCGTACAATGAGCAGTTCTTC.